In this sample, the clone carrying this TCR beta chain turned up once. Its target is unknown. The data were taken from a study of OX40 agonist ivuxolimab in advanced cancers. Libraries were prepared by immunoSEQ multiplex PCR; TCRdb keeps only in-frame clonotypes and omits some of them. The sample contains 60,000 to 85,000 clones, 85% of which appear only once. Study findings and constraints: In a subset of nonresponders, normalized T-cell clonal expansion was also low.

CDR3 length: 14 residues. The V and J ends lost 8 bases and 3 bases respectively, with 13 bases between them. Looked up from germline, CDR1 is SGHTA and CDR2 is FQGTGA. Sequencing used CD4+ or CD8+ T cells sorted from blood, obtained in a trial of the OX40 agonist ivuxolimab. The origin of this receptor is an adult with an advanced solid tumor such as melanoma, head and neck, liver or kidney cancer. The J gene is TRBJ2-2, the V gene TRBV7-3; D remains ambiguous. The CDR3 sequence is CASGATDYTGELFF. Here the CDR3 DNA reads TGTGCCAGCGGAGCTACGGATTACACCGGGGAGCTGTTTTTT.